This entry is about one T cell receptor (beta chain). As yet, its antigen is unknown. The TCR beta cDNA libraries carried unique molecular identifiers. About 460,000 cDNA molecules were obtained from roughly 1 to 10 million T cells. TCRdb re-called the PCR reads through MiXCR, storing one row per CDR3 protein. The table shows around 400,000 distinct CDR3 sequences, with 30% to 40% occurring only once. The CDR3 has 16 residues. The germline gives CDR1 SGHTA, CDR2 FQGNSA. Trimming cost V 1 base and J 0 bases; bases outside gene matches: 5. The sample belongs to a study of post-analysis software for immune sequencing data. Study results and caveats: Patients showed TRBV5-6, TRBV5-1 and TRBV20-1 among five TRBV segments more frequent than in controls. Controls showed significantly higher normalized Chao1 diversity than did multiple sclerosis patients.

This sequence was found in a girl aged 2 to 10 with multiple sclerosis. The specimen sequenced was blood. The chain couples TRBV7-2 to TRBJ2-7; 8 bases line up with TRBD2. The CDR3 region has the DNA TGTGCCAGCAGCTTAGGTATAGCGGGGATCTCCTACGAGCAGTACTTC. Protein sequence: CASSLGIAGISYEQYF.